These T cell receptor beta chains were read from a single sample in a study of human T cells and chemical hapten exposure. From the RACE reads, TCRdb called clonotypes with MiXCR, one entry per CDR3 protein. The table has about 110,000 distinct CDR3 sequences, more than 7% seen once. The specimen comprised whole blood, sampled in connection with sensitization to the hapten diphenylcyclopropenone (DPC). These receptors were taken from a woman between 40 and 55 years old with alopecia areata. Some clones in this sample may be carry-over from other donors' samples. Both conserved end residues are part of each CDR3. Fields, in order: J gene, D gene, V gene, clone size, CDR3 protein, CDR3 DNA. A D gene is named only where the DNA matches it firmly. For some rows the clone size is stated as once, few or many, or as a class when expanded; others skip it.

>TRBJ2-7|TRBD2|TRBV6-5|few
CASSYRTSGTYEQYF
TGTGCCAGCAGTTACCGGACTAGCGGGACCTACGAGCAGTACTTC
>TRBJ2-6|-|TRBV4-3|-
CASSPKVISGANVLTF
TGCGCCAGCAGCCCGAAGGTGATCTCTGGGGCCAACGTCCTGACTTTC
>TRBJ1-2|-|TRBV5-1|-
CASSRDLLGTDYGYTF
TGCGCCAGCAGCCGAGACCTACTGGGGACGGACTATGGCTACACCTTC
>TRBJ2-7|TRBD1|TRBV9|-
CASSAAGTGIYEQYF
TGTGCCAGCAGCGCCGCCGGGACAGGGATCTACGAGCAGTACTTC
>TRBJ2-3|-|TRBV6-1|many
CASTPSWGADTQYF
TGTGCCAGCACGCCTTCATGGGGGGCAGATACGCAGTATTTT
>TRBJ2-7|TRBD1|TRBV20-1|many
CSARDFSGQSSYEQYF
TGCAGTGCTAGAGATTTTTCGGGACAGAGCTCCTACGAGCAGTACTTC
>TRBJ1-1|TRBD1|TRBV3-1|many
CASSKIFVVDRGTEAFF
TGTGCCAGCAGTAAAATCTTTGTAGTCGACAGGGGCACTGAAGCTTTCTTT
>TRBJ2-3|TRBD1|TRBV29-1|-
CSAGTGLSTDTQYF
TGCAGCGCCGGGACAGGGCTTAGCACAGATACGCAGTATTTT
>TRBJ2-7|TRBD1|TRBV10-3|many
CAISGTDRGEQYF
TGTGCCATCAGCGGGACCGACAGGGGCGAGCAGTACTTC
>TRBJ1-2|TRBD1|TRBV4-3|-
CASSPRGTGEGLFGYTF
TGCGCCAGCAGCCCGCGCGGGACAGGGGAGGGTCTTTTTGGCTACACCTTC
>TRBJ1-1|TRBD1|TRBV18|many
CASSGQGWETEAFF
TGTGCCAGCTCAGGACAGGGGTGGGAGACTGAAGCTTTCTTT